This TCR beta chain was profiled in a study of control samples from healthy donors and cancer patients. Assay: immunoSEQ multiplex PCR; the TCRdb copy retains only in-frame clones and omits some. Of 100,000 to 150,000 clones listed, roughly 87% are singletons. Per germline, CDR1 MNHEY and CDR2 SVGAGI. This CDR3 contains 15 residues. J lost 1 base, V lost 4 bases, and 7 bases had no gene match. The V gene is TRBV6-5, the J gene TRBJ2-7; 7 nucleotides agree with TRBD2. Sequencing was performed on blood. The source is a man between 18 and 35 years old in good health. CDR3 sequence reads: CASSSLAEKSYEQYF. The CDR3 DNA sequence: TGTGCCAGCAGTTCCCTAGCGGAGAAGTCCTACGAGCAGTACTTC.